This T cell receptor (beta chain) was recorded in a study of graft-versus-host responses after intestinal transplantation. Overall study context: Tacrolimus and steroids were given for 2 to 3 years to all recipients after anti-thymocyte globulin induction. General study findings and limits: GvH clones occurred in recipient marrow; some first appeared in ileum or blood.

This clone was found a few times. The antigen is unknown. The repertoire was sequenced with immunoSEQ multiplex PCR; TCRdb's copy has only in-frame clones and lacks some. The table has under 45,000 clones, approximately 95% seen once. This CDR3 spans 13 amino acids. Germline V CDR1 and CDR2: WNHNN, SYGVQD (reference sequence). V dropped 9 bases and J dropped 5; count of bases not matched to a gene: 10. The source of this sequence is a human patient who received an intestinal transplant, so some T cells may come from the graft donor. The J gene is TRBJ2-7, the V gene TRBV10-1; TRBD2 matches 7 bases. This material consisted of PBMCs, taken 700 to 850 days after intestinal transplantation. The CDR3 region is CASRAGAGNEQYF. The DNA for the CDR3 is TGCGCCAGTCGTGCGGGAGCGGGCAACGAGCAGTACTTC.